Shown below are 3 T cell receptor beta chains from a single sample sequenced in a study of blood T cell repertoires in COVID-19. Clones were read by immunoSEQ multiplex PCR, and TCRdb kept only the in-frame ones, dropping some. Here the sample spans about 220,000 clones, about nine tenths being singletons. The sequencing sample was made of PBMCs or T cells enriched from blood (not recorded which). These receptors all come from a woman between 25 and 40 years old with acute COVID-19.

The gene calls are TRBV7-2 and TRBJ2-5, with 8 bases matching TRBD1. The CDR3 totals 13 residues. Germline CDR1 is SGHTA and CDR2 is FQGNSA. V lost 5 bases and J lost 3; bases outside the gene matches: 2. CDR3 nucleotide sequence: TGTGCCAGCAGCCAGGACAGGGAAGAGACCCAGTACTTC. Its translation is CASSQDREETQYF.

The V and J genes are TRBV6-5 and TRBJ2-1, with D possibly TRBD2 on 7 matching bases. Germline V lookup: CDR1 MNHEY, CDR2 SVGAGI. V shed 6 bases and J shed 8 bases, with 20 bases lying between them. The CDR3 covers 15 residues. The CDR3 loop is CASRGGGYPIYEQFF. CDR3 bases: TGTGCCAGCAGGGGAGGGGGGTACCCCATCTATGAGCAGTTCTTC.

The chain carries TRBV10-3 and TRBJ1-3; TRBD1 might be the D (5 bases). From germline, CDR1 is ENHRY and CDR2 SYGVKD. V was clipped by 0 bases and J by 1 base, with 7 bases between them. The CDR3 totals 15 residues. The CDR3 reads CAISESKGSGNTIYF. The CDR3 coding sequence is TGTGCCATCAGTGAGTCGAAGGGGTCTGGAAACACCATATATTTT.